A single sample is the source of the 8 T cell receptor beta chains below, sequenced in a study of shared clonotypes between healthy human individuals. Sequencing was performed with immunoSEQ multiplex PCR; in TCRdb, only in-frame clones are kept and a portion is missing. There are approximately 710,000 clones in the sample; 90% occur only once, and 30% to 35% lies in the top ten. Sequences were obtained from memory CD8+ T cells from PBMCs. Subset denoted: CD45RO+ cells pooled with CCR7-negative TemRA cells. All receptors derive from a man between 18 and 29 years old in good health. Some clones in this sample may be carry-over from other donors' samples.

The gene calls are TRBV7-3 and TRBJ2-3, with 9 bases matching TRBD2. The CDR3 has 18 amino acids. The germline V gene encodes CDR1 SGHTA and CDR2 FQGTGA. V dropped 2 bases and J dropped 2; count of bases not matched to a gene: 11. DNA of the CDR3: TGTGCCAGCAGCTTATGGCCTAGCGGGACGACCCCCACAGATACGCAGTATTTT. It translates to CASSLWPSGTTPTDTQYF.

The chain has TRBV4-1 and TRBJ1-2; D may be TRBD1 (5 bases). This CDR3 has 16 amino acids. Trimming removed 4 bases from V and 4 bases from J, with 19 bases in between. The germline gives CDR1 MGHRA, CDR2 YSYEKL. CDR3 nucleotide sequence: TGCGCCAGCAGCCGCTCCGGGGCGGGCGCCATCTATGGCTACACCTTC. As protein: CASSRSGAGAIYGYTF.

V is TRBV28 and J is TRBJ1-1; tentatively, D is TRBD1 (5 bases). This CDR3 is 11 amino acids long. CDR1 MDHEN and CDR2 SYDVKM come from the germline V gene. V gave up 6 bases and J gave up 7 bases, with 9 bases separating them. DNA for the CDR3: TGTGCCAGCAGATTAGACAGTGAAGCTTTCTTT. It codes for CASRLDSEAFF.

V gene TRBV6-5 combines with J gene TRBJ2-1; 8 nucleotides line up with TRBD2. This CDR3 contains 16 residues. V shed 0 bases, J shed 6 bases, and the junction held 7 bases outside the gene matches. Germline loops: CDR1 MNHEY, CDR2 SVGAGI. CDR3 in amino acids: CASSYSSGELGNEQFF. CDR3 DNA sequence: TGTGCCAGCAGTTACTCTAGCGGGGAGCTGGGCAATGAGCAGTTCTTC.

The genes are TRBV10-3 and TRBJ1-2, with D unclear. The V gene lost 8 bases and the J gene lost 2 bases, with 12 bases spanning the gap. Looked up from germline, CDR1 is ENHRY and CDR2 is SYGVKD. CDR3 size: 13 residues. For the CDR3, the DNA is TGTGCCATCTCGGAGAGCCAGAACTATGGCTACACCTTC. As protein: CAISESQNYGYTF.

The CDR3 sequence: CASSLSGDQQYEQFF. Here the CDR3 DNA reads TGTGCCAGCAGTTTAAGCGGGGATCAACAGTATGAGCAGTTCTTC. This chain connects TRBV7-9 to TRBJ2-1, with 7 bases aligning to TRBD2. This CDR3 has 15 residues. Per germline, CDR1 SEHNR and CDR2 FQNEAQ (reference sequence). Trimming at V came to 6 bases and at J to 8 bases, leaving 13 bases not matched to a gene.

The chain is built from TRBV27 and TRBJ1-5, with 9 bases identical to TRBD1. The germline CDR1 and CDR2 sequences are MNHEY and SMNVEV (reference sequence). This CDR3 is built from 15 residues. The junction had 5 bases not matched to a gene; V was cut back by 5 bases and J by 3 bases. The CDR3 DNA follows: TGTGCCAGCAGTGTAGGGACAGGGAACAATCAGCCCCAGCATTTT. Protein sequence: CASSVGTGNNQPQHF.

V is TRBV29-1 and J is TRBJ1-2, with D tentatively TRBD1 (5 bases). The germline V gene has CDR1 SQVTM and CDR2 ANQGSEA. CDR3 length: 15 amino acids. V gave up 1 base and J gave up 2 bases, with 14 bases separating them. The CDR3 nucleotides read TGCAGCGTTGAAGGGGGTGCGGGGGGAAACTATGGCTACACCTTC. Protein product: CSVEGGAGGNYGYTF.